Sequencing of this TCR beta chain was carried out in a study of blood T cell repertoires in COVID-19. Study-wide background: Italy, Spain and the United States were the sources of the convalescent and acute COVID-19 samples. Sample material is recorded as cDNA or gDNA derived from T cells, B-cell-depleted T cells, or PBMCs.

Produced via immunoSEQ multiplex PCR; TCRdb's table is partial and in-frame only. The repertoire has 400,000 to 550,000 clones, 87% of them found once; the top ten carry around 1.8%. The germline V gene has CDR1 MNHEY and CDR2 SVGAGI. The CDR3 sequence is 13 residues long. The ends were cut back, 6 bases at V and 1 base at J, with 9 bases in the middle. Categorization into cohorts depended on clinical history that participants reported. V usage is TRBV6-5 and J usage is TRBJ1-2; D is ambiguous. The receptor's source is a woman between 18 and 30 years old with acute COVID-19. Specimen: PBMCs or T cells enriched from blood (not recorded which). In DNA, the CDR3 is TGTGCCAGCAGCCAGACTCTTAACTATGGCTACACCTTC. This codes for CASSQTLNYGYTF.